This is a list of T cell receptor beta chains from one sample in a study of shared clonotypes between healthy human individuals. Method: immunoSEQ multiplex PCR; TCRdb's copy keeps in-frame clones and lacks some. Of 2 million to 2.5 million clones in the sample, just over 90% were seen once. Sequencing input: naive CD4+ T cells from PBMCs. The receptors here all came from a man between 18 and 35 years old in good health. Some clones in this sample may be carry-over from other donors' samples. Both conserved end residues are part of each CDR3. A D gene is named only where the DNA matches it firmly. Size is stated for part of the rows, as once, few or many counts, or as a class when the clone is expanded.

cdr3_aa cdr3_nt v_call clone_size j_call d_call
CASSPIQGAGTEAFF TGTGCCAGCAGTCCAATCCAGGGTGCAGGTACTGAAGCTTTCTTT TRBV6-6 - TRBJ1-1 -
CASSLTSGNYNEQFF TGTGCCAGCAGTTTGACTAGCGGTAATTACAATGAGCAGTTCTTC TRBV28 - TRBJ2-1 TRBD2
CASSKQSGGETQYF TGTGCCAGCAGCAAACAGTCCGGGGGAGAGACCCAGTACTTC TRBV7-9 - TRBJ2-5 -
CASSQEGAGGGKLFF TGTGCCAGCAGCCAAGAAGGAGCAGGGGGTGGAAAACTGTTTTTT TRBV4-2 - TRBJ1-4 TRBD1
CASSLGKPGLAVTDTQYF TGTGCCAGCAGCTTAGGGAAACCGGGACTAGCGGTCACAGATACGCAGTATTTT TRBV7-9 - TRBJ2-3 TRBD2
CASSSQNEQFF TGTGCCAGCAGCTCCCAAAATGAGCAGTTCTTC TRBV7-3 - TRBJ2-1 -
CASSLGGAVGETQYF TGTGCCAGCAGTTTAGGGGGAGCGGTGGGGGAGACCCAGTACTTC TRBV28 once TRBJ2-5 -
CASSYVTGNSGKLFF TGTGCCAGCAGTTATGTGACAGGGAATTCCGGAAAACTGTTTTTT TRBV6-5 - TRBJ1-4 TRBD1
CASSFGTGADTQYF TGTGCCAGCAGCTTCGGGACAGGCGCAGATACGCAGTATTTT TRBV5-8 - TRBJ2-3 TRBD1
CASSSPPGLAGRDTDTQYF TGCGCCAGCAGCTCGCCTCCGGGACTAGCGGGGAGAGATACAGATACGCAGTATTTT TRBV5-1 - TRBJ2-3 TRBD2
CASSSGGQGNQPQHF TGTGCCAGCAGTTCGGGCGGACAGGGAAATCAGCCCCAGCATTTT TRBV6-5 once TRBJ1-5 TRBD1
CASSEDPTGPTGELFF TGTGCCAGCAGCGAGGACCCAACGGGCCCCACCGGGGAGCTGTTTTTT TRBV9 - TRBJ2-2 -
CASSQGMSSYEQYF TGTGCCAGCAGCCAAGGGATGAGTTCCTACGAGCAGTACTTC TRBV4-2 - TRBJ2-7 -
CASNTGGSNEKLFF TGTGCCAGCAATACAGGGGGATCTAATGAAAAACTGTTTTTT TRBV2 few TRBJ1-4 TRBD1
CASTEIRDRGYTEAFF TGTGCCAGCACCGAAATCCGGGACAGGGGATACACTGAAGCTTTCTTT TRBV5-4 - TRBJ1-1 TRBD1
CATILQGGPYEQYF TGTGCCACCATTTTGCAGGGGGGGCCCTACGAGCAGTACTTC TRBV2 - TRBJ2-7 -
CASSRYLAGVEETQYF TGTGCCAGCAGTCGTTATCTAGCGGGAGTAGAGGAGACCCAGTACTTC TRBV27 - TRBJ2-5 TRBD2
CASSSGYYNEQFF TGTGCCAGCAGTAGCGGGTACTACAATGAGCAGTTCTTC TRBV28 once TRBJ2-1 -
CASSFIRGGDQPQHF TGTGCCAGCAGCTTCATCAGGGGAGGAGATCAGCCCCAGCATTTT TRBV5-5 - TRBJ1-5 -
CASSRSVETQYF TGTGCCAGCTCACGGTCCGTCGAGACCCAGTACTTC TRBV18 - TRBJ2-5 -
CTSSPPSRATDHYEQYF TGCACCAGCAGCCCTCCCTCGAGGGCCACCGACCACTACGAGCAGTACTTC TRBV1 - TRBJ2-7 -
CARSFKGQGRQETQYF TGTGCCAGAAGCTTCAAAGGACAGGGGCGACAAGAGACCCAGTACTTC TRBV5-3 - TRBJ2-5 TRBD1
CASSSTGTGFGYTF TGTGCCAGCAGCAGCACCGGGACAGGGTTTGGCTACACCTTC TRBV7-2 - TRBJ1-2 TRBD1
CASSYGLAGGGREAQYF TGTGCCAGCAGCTATGGACTAGCGGGAGGGGGAAGAGAGGCCCAGTACTTC TRBV5-6 once TRBJ2-5 TRBD2
CASSGETNRATDTQYF TGTGCCAGCAGTGGGGAGACAAATCGAGCTACAGATACGCAGTATTTT TRBV28 - TRBJ2-3 -
CASSHLGLAAPEQFF TGTGCCAGCAGCCACCTGGGCCTAGCGGCGCCTGAGCAGTTCTTC TRBV7-3 - TRBJ2-1 TRBD2
CASSFGGSDLYGYTF TGTGCCAGCAGCTTCGGCGGTTCAGACCTCTATGGCTACACCTTC TRBV11-2 - TRBJ1-2 -
CASAPRGEGNQPQHF TGCGCCAGCGCACCCAGGGGGGAGGGCAATCAGCCCCAGCATTTT TRBV4-1 - TRBJ1-5 TRBD1
CASSDQGVSPLHF TGTGCCAGCAGTGACCAGGGAGTTTCACCCCTCCACTTT TRBV25-1 - TRBJ1-6 -
CASGLAGQGNEKLFF TGTGCCAGCGGGCTTGCCGGACAGGGGAATGAAAAACTGTTTTTT TRBV2 - TRBJ1-4 TRBD1
CASSPGTLKLFF TGTGCCAGCAGCCCCGGGACCTTAAAACTGTTTTTT TRBV11-2 - TRBJ1-4 -
CASTARDEAFF TGTGCCAGCACCGCCCGGGATGAAGCTTTCTTT TRBV6-5 - TRBJ1-1 -
CAISEREGQDTQYF TGTGCCATCAGCGAGCGGGAGGGCCAAGATACGCAGTATTTT TRBV10-3 - TRBJ2-3 TRBD2
CASSAGTGSYEQYF TGCGCCAGCAGCGCCGGGACAGGGTCCTACGAGCAGTACTTC TRBV5-1 - TRBJ2-7 TRBD1
CASSNRGIHNEQFF TGCGCCAGCAGTAACAGGGGAATCCACAATGAGCAGTTCTTC TRBV10-2 - TRBJ2-1 TRBD1
CASSSTGREQYF TGTGCCAGCAGCTCAACAGGGCGCGAGCAGTACTTC TRBV7-9 - TRBJ2-7 -
CASSPWTGMGVGADTQYF TGTGCCAGCAGCCCTTGGACAGGGATGGGGGTTGGGGCAGATACGCAGTATTTT TRBV7-9 - TRBJ2-3 TRBD1
CASSKQAFPSDEQYF TGTGCCAGCAGCAAACAGGCCTTTCCCTCCGACGAGCAGTACTTC TRBV21-1 - TRBJ2-7 -
CASSLGGVNTEAFF TGCGCCAGCAGCTTGGGAGGGGTCAACACTGAAGCTTTCTTT TRBV5-1 - TRBJ1-1 -
CASSFGTGTSYEQYF TGTGCCAGCAGTTTTGGGACCGGGACCTCCTACGAGCAGTACTTC TRBV27 - TRBJ2-7 -
CASSSEGRGRGGYTF TGTGCCAGCAGCTCAGAGGGCAGGGGGCGCGGTGGCTACACCTTC TRBV5-4 - TRBJ1-2 TRBD1